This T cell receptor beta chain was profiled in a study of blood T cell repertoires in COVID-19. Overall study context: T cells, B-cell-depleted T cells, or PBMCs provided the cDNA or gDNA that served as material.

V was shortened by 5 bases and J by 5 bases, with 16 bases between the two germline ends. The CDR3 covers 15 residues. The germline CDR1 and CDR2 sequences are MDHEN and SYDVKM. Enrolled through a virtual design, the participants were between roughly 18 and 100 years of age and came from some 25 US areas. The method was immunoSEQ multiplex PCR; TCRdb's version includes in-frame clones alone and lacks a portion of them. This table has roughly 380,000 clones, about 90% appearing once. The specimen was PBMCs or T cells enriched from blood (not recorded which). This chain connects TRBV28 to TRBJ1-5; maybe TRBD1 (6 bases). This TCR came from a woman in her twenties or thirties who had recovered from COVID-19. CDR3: CASSLWDTSDQPQHF. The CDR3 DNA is TGTGCCAGCAGTCTTTGGGACACCTCTGATCAGCCCCAGCATTTT.